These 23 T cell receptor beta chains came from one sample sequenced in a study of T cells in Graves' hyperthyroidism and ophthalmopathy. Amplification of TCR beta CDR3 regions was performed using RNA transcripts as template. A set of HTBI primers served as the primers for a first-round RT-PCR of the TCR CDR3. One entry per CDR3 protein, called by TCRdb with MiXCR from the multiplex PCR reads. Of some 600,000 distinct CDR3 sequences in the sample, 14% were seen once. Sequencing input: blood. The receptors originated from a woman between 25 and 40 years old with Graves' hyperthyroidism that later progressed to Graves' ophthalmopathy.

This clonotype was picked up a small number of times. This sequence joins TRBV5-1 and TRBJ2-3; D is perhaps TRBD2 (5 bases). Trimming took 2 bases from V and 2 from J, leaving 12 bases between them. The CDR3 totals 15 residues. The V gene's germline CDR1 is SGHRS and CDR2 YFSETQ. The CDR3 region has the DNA TGCGCCAGCAGCTTCTCGGCGCTAGCCACAGATACGCAGTATTTT. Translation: CASSFSALATDTQYF.

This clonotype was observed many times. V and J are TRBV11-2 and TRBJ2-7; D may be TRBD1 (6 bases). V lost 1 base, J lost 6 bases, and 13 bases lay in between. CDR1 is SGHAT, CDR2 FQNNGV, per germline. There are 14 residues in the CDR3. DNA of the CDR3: TGTGCCAGCAGCTTAGCAGGGGTGAAGGGCGAGCAGTACTTC. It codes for CASSLAGVKGEQYF.

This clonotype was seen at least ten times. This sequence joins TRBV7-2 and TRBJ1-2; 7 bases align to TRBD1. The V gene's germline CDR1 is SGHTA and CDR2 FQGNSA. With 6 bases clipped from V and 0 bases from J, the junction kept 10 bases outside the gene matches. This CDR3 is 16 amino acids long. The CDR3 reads CASRGGGGAPNYGYTF. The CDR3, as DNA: TGTGCCAGCAGGGGTGGAGGGGGCGCGCCTAACTATGGCTACACCTTC.

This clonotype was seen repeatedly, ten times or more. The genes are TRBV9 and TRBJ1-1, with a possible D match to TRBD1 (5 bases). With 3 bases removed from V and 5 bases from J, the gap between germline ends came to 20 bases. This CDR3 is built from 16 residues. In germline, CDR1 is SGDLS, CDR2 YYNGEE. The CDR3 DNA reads TGTGCCAGCAGCGCCCTGGGGGGTAGGGAGAGGACTGAAGCTTTCTTT. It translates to CASSALGGRERTEAFF.

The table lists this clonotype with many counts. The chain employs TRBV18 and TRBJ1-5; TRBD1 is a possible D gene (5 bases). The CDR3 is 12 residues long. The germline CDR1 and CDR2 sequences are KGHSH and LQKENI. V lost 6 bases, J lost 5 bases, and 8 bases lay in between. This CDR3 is CASSGGDQPQHF. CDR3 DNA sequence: TGTGCCAGCTCCGGGGGGGATCAGCCCCAGCATTTT.

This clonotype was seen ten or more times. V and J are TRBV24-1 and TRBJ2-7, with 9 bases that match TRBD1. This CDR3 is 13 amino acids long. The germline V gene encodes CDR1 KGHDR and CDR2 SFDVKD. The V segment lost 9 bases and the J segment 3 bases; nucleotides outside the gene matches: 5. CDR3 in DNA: TGTGCCACCGCCCGACAGGGGGACTACGAGCAGTACTTC. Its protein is CATARQGDYEQYF.

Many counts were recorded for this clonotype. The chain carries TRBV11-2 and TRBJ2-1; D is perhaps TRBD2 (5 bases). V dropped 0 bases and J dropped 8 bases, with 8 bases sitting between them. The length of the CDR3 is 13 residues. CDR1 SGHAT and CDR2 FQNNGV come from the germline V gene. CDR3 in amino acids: CASSLDQRDEQFF. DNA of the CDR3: TGTGCCAGCAGCTTAGATCAGAGGGATGAGCAGTTCTTC.

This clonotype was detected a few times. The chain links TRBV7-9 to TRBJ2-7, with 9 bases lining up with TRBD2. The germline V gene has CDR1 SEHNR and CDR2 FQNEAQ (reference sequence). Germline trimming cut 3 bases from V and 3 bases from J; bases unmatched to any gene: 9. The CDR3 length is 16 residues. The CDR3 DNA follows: TGTGCCAGCAGCTTCCCCCTGCGGGAGGGGGGCTACGAGCAGTACTTC. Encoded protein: CASSFPLREGGYEQYF.

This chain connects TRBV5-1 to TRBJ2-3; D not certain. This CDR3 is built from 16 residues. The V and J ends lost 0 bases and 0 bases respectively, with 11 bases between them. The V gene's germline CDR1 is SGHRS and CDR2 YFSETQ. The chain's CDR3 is CASSLAGKPSTDTQYF. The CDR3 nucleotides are TGCGCCAGCAGCTTGGCCGGCAAGCCTAGCACAGATACGCAGTATTTT.

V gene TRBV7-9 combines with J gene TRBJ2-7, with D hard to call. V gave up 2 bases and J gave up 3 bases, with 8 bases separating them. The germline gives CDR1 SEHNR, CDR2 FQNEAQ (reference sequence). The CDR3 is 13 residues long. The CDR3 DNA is TGTGCCAGCAGCTTAAGTGATCTCTACGAGCAGTACTTC. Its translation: CASSLSDLYEQYF.

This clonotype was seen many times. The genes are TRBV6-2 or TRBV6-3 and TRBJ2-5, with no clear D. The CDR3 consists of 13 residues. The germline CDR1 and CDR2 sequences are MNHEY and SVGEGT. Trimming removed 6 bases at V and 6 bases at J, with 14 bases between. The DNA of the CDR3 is TGTGCCAGCAGAGTAGGATCCCGGCAGACCCAGTACTTC. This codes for CASRVGSRQTQYF.

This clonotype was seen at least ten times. The CDR3 spells CAISEFGTEEQYF. The CDR3 DNA reads as TGTGCCATCAGTGAGTTCGGGACAGAGGAGCAGTACTTC. J is TRBJ2-7 and V is TRBV10-3, with 7 bases identical to TRBD1. In germline, CDR1 is ENHRY, CDR2 SYGVKD. This CDR3 spans 13 amino acids. Trimming removed 1 base from V and 7 bases from J; junction bases left unmatched: 4.

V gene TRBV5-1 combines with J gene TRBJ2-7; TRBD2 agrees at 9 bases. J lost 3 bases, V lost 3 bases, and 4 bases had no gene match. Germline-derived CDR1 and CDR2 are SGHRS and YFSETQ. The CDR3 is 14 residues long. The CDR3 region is CASSSLSGGYEQYF. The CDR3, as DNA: TGCGCCAGCAGCTCCCTTAGCGGGGGCTACGAGCAGTACTTC.

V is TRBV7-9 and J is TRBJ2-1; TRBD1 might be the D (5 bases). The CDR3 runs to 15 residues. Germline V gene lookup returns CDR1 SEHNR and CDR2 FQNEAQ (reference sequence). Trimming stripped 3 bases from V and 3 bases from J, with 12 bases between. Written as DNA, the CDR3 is TGTGCCAGCAGCTTCGGACCCGGACACTACAATGAGCAGTTCTTC. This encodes CASSFGPGHYNEQFF.

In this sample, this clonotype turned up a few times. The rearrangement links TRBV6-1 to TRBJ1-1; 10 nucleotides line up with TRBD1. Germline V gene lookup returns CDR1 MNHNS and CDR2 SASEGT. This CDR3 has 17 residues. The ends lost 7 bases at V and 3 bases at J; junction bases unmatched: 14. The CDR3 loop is CASIKLGTGARDTEAFF. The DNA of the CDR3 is TGTGCCAGCATTAAACTGGGGACAGGGGCAAGGGACACTGAAGCTTTCTTT.

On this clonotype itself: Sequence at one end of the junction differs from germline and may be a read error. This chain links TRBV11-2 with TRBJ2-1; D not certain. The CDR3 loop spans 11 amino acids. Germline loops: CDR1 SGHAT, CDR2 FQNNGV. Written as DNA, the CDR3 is TGTGCCAGCAGGGATTACAATGAGCAGGTCTTC. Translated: CASRDYNEQVF.

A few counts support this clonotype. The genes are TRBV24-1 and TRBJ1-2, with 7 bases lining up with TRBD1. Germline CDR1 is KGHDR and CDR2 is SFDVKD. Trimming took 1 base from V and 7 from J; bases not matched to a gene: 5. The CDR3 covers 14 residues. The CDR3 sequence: CATSDLTGEGGYTF. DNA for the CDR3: TGTGCCACCAGTGATTTAACAGGGGAAGGTGGCTACACCTTC.

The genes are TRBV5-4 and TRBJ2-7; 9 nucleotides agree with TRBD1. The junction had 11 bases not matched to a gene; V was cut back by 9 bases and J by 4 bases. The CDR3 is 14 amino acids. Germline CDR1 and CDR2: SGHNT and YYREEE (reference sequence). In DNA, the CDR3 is TGTGCCACCCAAGTCGGACAGGGGCTATACGAGCAGTACTTC. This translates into CATQVGQGLYEQYF.

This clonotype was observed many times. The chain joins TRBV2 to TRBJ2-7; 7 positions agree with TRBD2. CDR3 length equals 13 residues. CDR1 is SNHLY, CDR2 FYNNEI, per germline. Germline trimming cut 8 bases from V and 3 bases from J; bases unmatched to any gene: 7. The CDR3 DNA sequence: TGTGCCAGCTACCGACTAGCCGACTACGAGCAGTACTTC. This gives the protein CASYRLADYEQYF.

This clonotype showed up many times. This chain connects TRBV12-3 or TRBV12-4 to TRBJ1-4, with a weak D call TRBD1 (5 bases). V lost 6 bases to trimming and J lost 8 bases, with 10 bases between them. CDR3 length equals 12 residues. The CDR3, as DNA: TGTGCCAGCAGCCTCCACAGGGAAAAACTGTTTTTT. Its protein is CASSLHREKLFF.

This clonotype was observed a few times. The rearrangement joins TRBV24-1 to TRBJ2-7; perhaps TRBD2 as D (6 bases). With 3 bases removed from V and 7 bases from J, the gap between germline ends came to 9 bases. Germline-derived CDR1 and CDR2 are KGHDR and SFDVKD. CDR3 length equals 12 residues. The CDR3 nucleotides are TGTGCCACCAGTGATGTTGGGAGGGAGCAGTACTTC. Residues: CATSDVGREQYF.

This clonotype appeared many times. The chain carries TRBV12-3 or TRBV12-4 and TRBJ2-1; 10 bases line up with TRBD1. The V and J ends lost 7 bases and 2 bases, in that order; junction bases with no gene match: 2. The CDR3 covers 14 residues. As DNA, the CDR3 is TGTGCCAGCACCGGACAGGGGGCCTACAATGAGCAGTTCTTC. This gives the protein CASTGQGAYNEQFF.

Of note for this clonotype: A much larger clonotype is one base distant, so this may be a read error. CDR3 DNA sequence: TGTGCCAGCGGTGGGCTCGAGCAGTACTTC. It translates to CASGGLEQYF. This sequence joins TRBV2 and TRBJ2-7; D uncertain. Per the germline V gene, CDR1 is SNHLY and CDR2 is FYNNEI. The CDR3 totals 10 residues. With 8 bases removed from V and 6 bases from J, the gap between germline ends came to 8 bases.